Shown below are 12 T cell receptor beta chains from a single sample sequenced in a study of T cell responses to AZD1222 COVID-19 vaccine. This table comes from immunoSEQ multiplex PCR, and its TCRdb copy is limited to in-frame clones, with some not included. The table lists more than 100,000 clones, approximately 86% of them singletons. The sequencing here drew on peripheral blood, taken on day 0 of AZD1222 vaccination. The receptor set was obtained from an adult in good health.

V usage is TRBV4-2 and J usage is TRBJ2-1, with D unresolved. Germline V lookup: CDR1 LGHNA, CDR2 YNFKEQ. The CDR3 has 13 residues. Trimming took off 0 bases at V and 7 bases at J, with 7 bases between the two ends. The DNA for the CDR3 is TGTGCCAGCAGCCAAGAGGGAAAGAATGAGCAGTTCTTC. It yields the protein CASSQEGKNEQFF.

The V and J genes are TRBV4-2 and TRBJ1-4, with 10 bases lining up with TRBD1. Unmatched junction bases numbered 13, after V lost 3 bases and J lost 0 bases. Germline CDR1 and CDR2: LGHNA and YNFKEQ. The CDR3 length is 20 residues. The CDR3 coding sequence is TGTGCCAGCAGCCAGGGTTTGACAGGGGGCGTTTCAGCAACTAATGAAAAACTGTTTTTT. It is translated as CASSQGLTGGVSATNEKLFF.

The CDR3 nucleotides read TGTGCCAGCGCCCCTCCCCGCGGGGGAGGCACTGAAGCTTTCTTT. This gives the protein CASAPPRGGGTEAFF. V gene TRBV28 combines with J gene TRBJ1-1; D possibly corresponds to TRBD1 (5 bases). The ends were cut back, 8 bases at V and 4 bases at J, with 20 bases in the middle. Germline CDR1 MDHEN, CDR2 SYDVKM. There are 15 residues in the CDR3.

The genes are TRBV5-1 and TRBJ2-2; either TRBD1 or TRBD2 may supply D (6 bases each). From germline, CDR1 is SGHRS and CDR2 YFSETQ. CDR3 size: 15 residues. V lost 2 bases to trimming and J lost 5 bases, with 13 bases between them. CDR3 in DNA: TGCGCCAGCAGCTTCCGGGGGCTCGTGACCGGGGAGCTGTTTTTT. Translation: CASSFRGLVTGELFF.

The chain recombines TRBV14 with TRBJ1-2; D is possibly TRBD1 (5 bases). The germline V gene encodes CDR1 SGHDN and CDR2 FVKESK. The CDR3 runs 15 residues. Trimming stripped 0 bases from V and 7 bases from J, with 15 bases between. CDR3 coding DNA: TGTGCCAGCAGCCAAGATGGGGGTTTGATCTCTGGCTACACCTTC. It encodes CASSQDGGLISGYTF.

This chain joins TRBV28 and TRBJ1-5; 7 bases align to TRBD1. The CDR3 is 14 residues long. Per the germline V gene, CDR1 is MDHEN and CDR2 is SYDVKM. V gave up 7 bases and J gave up 6 bases; unmatched junction bases: 9. The CDR3 is CASIGDSVFQPQHF. CDR3 nucleotide sequence: TGTGCCAGCATCGGGGACAGTGTATTTCAGCCCCAGCATTTT. Full variable domain (remainder filled in from reference TRBV28 and TRBJ1-5): DVKVTQSSRYLVKRTGEKVFLECVQDMDHENMFWYRQDPGLGLRLIYFSYDVKMKEKGDIPEGYSVSREKKERFSLILESASTNQTSMYLCASIGDSVFQPQHFGDGTRLSIL.

The chain links TRBV19 to TRBJ2-7; D is uncertain. The CDR3 runs to 14 residues. CDR1 is LNHDA, CDR2 SQIVND, per germline (reference sequence). Trimming left V 5 bases short and J 2 bases short, with 13 bases between. CDR3 in DNA: TGTGCCAGTAGTCCGCAGGACGGAGCCTACGAGCAGTACTTC. The encoded protein is CASSPQDGAYEQYF.

The chain couples TRBV6-4 to TRBJ2-3; 11 bases align to TRBD1. V gave up 0 bases and J gave up 5 bases; unmatched junction bases: 4. The CDR3 has 16 amino acids. CDR1 and CDR2 from the germline V gene are MRHNA and SNTAGT. The chain's CDR3 is CASSDSGQGGRDTQYF. The CDR3 DNA reads TGTGCCAGCAGTGACTCGGGACAGGGGGGTAGAGATACGCAGTATTTT.

The chain employs TRBV6-5 and TRBJ2-1; 12 bases are shared with TRBD2. Germline CDR1 reads MNHEY; CDR2 reads SVGAGI. The CDR3 contains 15 residues. The trim removed 8 bases at V and 4 bases at J, leaving 6 bases unmatched. The CDR3 nucleotides read TGTGCCAGCCGGCTAGCGGGGGGGGTGTACAATGAGCAGTTCTTC. Protein sequence: CASRLAGGVYNEQFF.

The V gene is TRBV7-2, the J gene TRBJ2-6, with unresolved D. The CDR3 is 14 amino acids. CDR1 is SGHTA, CDR2 FQGNSA, per germline. The germline V and J ends were trimmed by 5 bases and 0 bases, with 5 bases remaining between them. As DNA, the CDR3 is TGTGCCAGCAGCCCGGGCTCTGGGGCCAACGTCCTGACTTTC. This encodes CASSPGSGANVLTF.

CDR3 loop: CASSNGETQYF. DNA of the CDR3: TGTGCCAGCAGCAACGGGGAGACCCAGTACTTC. The V and J genes are TRBV7-3 and TRBJ2-5, with unresolved D. Germline V gene lookup returns CDR1 SGHTA and CDR2 FQGTGA. The V end lost 5 bases, the J end lost 5 bases, and 6 bases lay between the germline ends. The CDR3 is 11 residues long.

The chain employs TRBV19 and TRBJ2-2; a possible D gene is TRBD2 (5 bases). Germline V gene sequence: CDR1 LNHDA, CDR2 SQIVND (reference sequence). The CDR3 is 13 amino acids. V was cut by 5 bases and J by 6 bases, with 10 bases left in between. The CDR3 DNA sequence: TGTGCCAGTAGTTCGGAGGTCGCCGGGGAGCTGTTTTTT. It is translated as CASSSEVAGELFF.